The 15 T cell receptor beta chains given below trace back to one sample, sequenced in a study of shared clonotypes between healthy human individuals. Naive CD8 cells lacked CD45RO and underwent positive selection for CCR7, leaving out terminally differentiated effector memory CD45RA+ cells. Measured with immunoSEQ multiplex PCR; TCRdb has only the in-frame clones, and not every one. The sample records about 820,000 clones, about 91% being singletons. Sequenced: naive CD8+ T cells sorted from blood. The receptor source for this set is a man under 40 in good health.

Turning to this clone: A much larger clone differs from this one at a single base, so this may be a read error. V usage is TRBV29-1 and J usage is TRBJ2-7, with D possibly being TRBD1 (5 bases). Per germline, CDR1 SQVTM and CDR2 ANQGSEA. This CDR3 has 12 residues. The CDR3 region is CSVVTESYEQCF. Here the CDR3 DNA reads TGCAGCGTTGTGACAGAGAGCTACGAGCAGTGCTTC.

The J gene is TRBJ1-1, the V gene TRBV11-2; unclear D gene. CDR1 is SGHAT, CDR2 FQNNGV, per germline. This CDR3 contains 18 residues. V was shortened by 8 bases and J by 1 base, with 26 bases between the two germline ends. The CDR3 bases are TGTGCCAGCTCCCCGAGACCCATCGACTATTCAGGGAACACTGAAGCTTTCTTT. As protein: CASSPRPIDYSGNTEAFF.

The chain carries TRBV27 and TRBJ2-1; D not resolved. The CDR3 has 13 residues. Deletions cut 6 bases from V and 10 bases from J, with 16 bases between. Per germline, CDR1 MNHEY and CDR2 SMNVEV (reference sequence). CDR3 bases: TGTGCCAGCAGCGACGGTGGGTTCAGGGAGCAGTTCTTC. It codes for CASSDGGFREQFF.

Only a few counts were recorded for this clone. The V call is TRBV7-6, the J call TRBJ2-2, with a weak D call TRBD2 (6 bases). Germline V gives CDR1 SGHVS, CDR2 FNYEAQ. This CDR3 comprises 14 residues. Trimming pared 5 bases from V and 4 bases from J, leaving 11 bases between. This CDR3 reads CASSPLGGTGELFF. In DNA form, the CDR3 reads TGTGCCAGCAGCCCCTTGGGGGGCACCGGGGAGCTGTTTTTT.

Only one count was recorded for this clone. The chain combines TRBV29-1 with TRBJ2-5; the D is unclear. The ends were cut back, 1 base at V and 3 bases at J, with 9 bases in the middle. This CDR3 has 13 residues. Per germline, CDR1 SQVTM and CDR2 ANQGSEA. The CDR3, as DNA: TGCAGCGTTGAAGCCGAGAACGAAGAGACCCAGTACTTC. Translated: CSVEAENEETQYF.

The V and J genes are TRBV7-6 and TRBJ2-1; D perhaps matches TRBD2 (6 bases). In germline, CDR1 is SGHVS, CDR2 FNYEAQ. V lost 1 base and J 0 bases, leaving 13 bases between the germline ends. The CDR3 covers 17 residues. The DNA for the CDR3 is TGTGCCAGCAGCTTAGACGAGCGGGTGGGCTCCTACAATGAGCAGTTCTTC. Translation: CASSLDERVGSYNEQFF.

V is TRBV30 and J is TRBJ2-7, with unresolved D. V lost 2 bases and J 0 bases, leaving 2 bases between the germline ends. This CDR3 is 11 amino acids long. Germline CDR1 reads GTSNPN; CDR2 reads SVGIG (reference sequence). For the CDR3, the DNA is TGTGCCTGGAGTAGCTCCTACGAGCAGTACTTC. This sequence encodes CAWSSSYEQYF.

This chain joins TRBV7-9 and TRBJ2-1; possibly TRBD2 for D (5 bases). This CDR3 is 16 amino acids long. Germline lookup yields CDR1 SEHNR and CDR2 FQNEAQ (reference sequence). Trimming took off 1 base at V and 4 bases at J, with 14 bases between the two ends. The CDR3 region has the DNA TGTGCCAGCAGCTTAGATCTCGGACTTACGTACAATGAGCAGTTCTTC. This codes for CASSLDLGLTYNEQFF.

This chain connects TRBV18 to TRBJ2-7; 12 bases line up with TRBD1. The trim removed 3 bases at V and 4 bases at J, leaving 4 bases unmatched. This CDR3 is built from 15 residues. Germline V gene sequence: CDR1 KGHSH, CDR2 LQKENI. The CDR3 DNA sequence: TGTGCCAGCTCACCGGGGGGACAGGGGGCGTACGAGCAGTACTTC. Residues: CASSPGGQGAYEQYF.

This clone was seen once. Here the CDR3 DNA reads TGCGCCAGCAGCGGACGGGGGATCGGGGAGACCCAGTACTTC. Protein sequence: CASSGRGIGETQYF. This sequence joins TRBV5-1 and TRBJ2-5, with D perhaps matching TRBD2 (6 bases). The ends were cut back, 4 bases at V and 5 bases at J, with 15 bases in the middle. CDR1 SGHRS and CDR2 YFSETQ come from the germline V gene. The CDR3 is 14 amino acids. Complete variable domain (other parts from reference TRBV5-1 and TRBJ2-5): KAGVTQTPRYLIKTRGQQVTLSCSPISGHRSVSWYQQTPGQGLQFLFEYFSETQRNKGNFPGRFSGRQFSNSRSEMNVSTLELGDSALYLCASSGRGIGETQYFGPGTRLLVL.

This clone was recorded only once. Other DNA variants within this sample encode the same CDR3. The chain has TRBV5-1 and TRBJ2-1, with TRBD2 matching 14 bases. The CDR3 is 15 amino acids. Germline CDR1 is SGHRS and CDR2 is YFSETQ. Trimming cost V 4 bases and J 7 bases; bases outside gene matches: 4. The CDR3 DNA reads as TGCGCCAGCAGCCCGGGACTAGCGGGAGAGAATGAGCAGTTCTTC. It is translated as CASSPGLAGENEQFF. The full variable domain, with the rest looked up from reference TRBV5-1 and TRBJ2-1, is KAGVTQTPRYLIKTRGQQVTLSCSPISGHRSVSWYQQTPGQGLQFLFEYFSETQRNKGNFPGRFSGRQFSNSRSEMNVSTLELGDSALYLCASSPGLAGENEQFFGPGTRLTVL.

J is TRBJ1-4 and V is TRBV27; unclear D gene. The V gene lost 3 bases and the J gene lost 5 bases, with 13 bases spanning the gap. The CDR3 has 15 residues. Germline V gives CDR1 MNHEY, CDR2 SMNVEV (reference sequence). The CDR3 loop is CASSFGVTANEKLFF. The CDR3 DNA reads TGTGCCAGCAGTTTTGGCGTTACAGCGAATGAAAAACTGTTTTTT.

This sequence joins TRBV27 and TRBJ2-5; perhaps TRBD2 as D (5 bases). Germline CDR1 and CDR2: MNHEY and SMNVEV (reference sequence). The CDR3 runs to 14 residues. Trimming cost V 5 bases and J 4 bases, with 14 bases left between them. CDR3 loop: CASSSGGRTETQYF. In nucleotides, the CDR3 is TGTGCCAGCAGTAGCGGAGGTAGGACAGAGACCCAGTACTTC.

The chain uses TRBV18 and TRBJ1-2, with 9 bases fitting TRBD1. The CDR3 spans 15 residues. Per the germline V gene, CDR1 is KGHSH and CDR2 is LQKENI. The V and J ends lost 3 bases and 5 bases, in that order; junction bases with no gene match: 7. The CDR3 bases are TGTGCCAGCTCACCCGACGGGACAGGGCTATATGGCTACACCTTC. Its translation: CASSPDGTGLYGYTF.

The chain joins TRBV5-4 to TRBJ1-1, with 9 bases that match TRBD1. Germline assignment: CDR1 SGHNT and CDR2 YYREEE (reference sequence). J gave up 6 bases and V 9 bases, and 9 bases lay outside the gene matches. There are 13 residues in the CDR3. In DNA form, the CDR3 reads TGTGCCAACAGGAGTACAGGGGGCTCTGAAGCTTTCTTT. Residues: CANRSTGGSEAFF.